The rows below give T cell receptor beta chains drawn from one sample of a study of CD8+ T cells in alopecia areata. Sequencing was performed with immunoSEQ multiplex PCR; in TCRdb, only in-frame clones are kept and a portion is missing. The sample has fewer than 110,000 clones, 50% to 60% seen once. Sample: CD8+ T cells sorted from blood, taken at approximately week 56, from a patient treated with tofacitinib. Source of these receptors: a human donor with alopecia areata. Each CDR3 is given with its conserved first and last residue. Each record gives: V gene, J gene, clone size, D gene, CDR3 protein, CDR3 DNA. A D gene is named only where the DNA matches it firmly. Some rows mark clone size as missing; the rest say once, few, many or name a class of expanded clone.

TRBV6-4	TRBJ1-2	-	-	CASSDSGGYGYTF	TGTGCCAGCAGTGACTCGGGGGGATATGGCTACACCTTC
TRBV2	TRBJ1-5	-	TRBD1	CASRPNRGYQPQHF	TGTGCCAGCAGACCTAACAGGGGATATCAGCCCCAGCATTTT
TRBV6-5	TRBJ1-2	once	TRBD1	CASSPRTGDGYTF	TGTGCCAGCAGTCCAAGGACAGGGGACGGCTACACCTTC
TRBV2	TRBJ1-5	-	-	CASRNRQVKQPQHF	TGTGCCAGCAGAAACCGACAGGTCAAACAGCCCCAGCATTTT
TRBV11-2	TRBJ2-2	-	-	CASSSNTGELFF	TGTGCCAGCAGCTCGAACACCGGGGAGCTGTTTTTT
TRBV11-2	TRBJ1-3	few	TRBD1	CASALNRGAGNTIYF	TGTGCCAGCGCCTTAAACAGGGGTGCGGGAAACACCATATATTTT
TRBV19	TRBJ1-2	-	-	CASSSIQGQTNYGYTF	TGTGCCAGTTCCTCGATACAGGGTCAAACTAACTATGGCTACACCTTC
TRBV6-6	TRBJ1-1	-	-	CASRRGYWTEAFF	TGTGCCAGCAGGCGAGGTTATTGGACTGAAGCTTTCTTT
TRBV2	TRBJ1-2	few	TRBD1	CASTKANTGDYGYTF	TGTGCCAGCACCAAAGCCAACACAGGGGACTATGGCTACACCTTC
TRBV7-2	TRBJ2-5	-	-	CASSLVRQTQETQYF	TGTGCCAGCAGCTTAGTACGGCAAACGCAAGAGACCCAGTACTTC
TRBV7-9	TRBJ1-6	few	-	CASSLGTSRPLHF	TGTGCCAGCAGCTTGGGGACTTCCAGGCCCCTCCACTTT
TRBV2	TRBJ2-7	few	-	CASRHRGETYEQYF	TGTGCCAGCAGACACCGGGGAGAAACTTACGAGCAGTACTTC
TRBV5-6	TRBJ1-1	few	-	CASSLGGNTEAFF	TGTGCCAGCAGCTTGGGGGGGAACACTGAAGCTTTCTTT
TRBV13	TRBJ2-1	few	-	CASSQAGVNEQFF	TGTGCCAGCAGCCAGGCAGGGGTCAATGAGCAGTTCTTC
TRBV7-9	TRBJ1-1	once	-	CASSVIPTEAFF	TGTGCCAGCAGCGTTATCCCCACTGAAGCTTTCTTT
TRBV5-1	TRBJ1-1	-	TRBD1	CASSAGGTAEAFF	TGCGCCAGCAGCGCCGGCGGGACAGCTGAAGCTTTCTTT
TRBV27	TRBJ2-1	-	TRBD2	CASKGLATDNEQFF	TGTGCCAGCAAGGGACTAGCGACCGACAATGAGCAGTTCTTC
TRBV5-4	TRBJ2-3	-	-	CASSLFRTDTQYF	TGTGCCAGCAGCTTGTTTCGGACAGATACGCAGTATTTT
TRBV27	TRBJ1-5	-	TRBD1	CASSFATGQINQPQHF	TGTGCCAGCAGTTTTGCCACGGGACAGATCAATCAGCCCCAGCATTTT
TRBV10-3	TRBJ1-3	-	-	CAAWEAAGNTIYF	TGTGCCGCCTGGGAGGCGGCTGGAAACACCATATATTTT
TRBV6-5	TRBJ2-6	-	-	CASTVSGANVLTF	TGTGCCAGCACCGTATCTGGGGCCAACGTCCTGACTTTC
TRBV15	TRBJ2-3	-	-	CATSREVSTDTQYF	TGTGCCACCAGCAGAGAGGTTAGCACAGATACGCAGTATTTT
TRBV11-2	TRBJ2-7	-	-	CASSPGSSYEQYF	TGTGCCAGCAGCCCAGGATCGAGCTACGAGCAGTACTTC
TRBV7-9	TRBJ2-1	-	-	CASSLASSSYNEQFF	TGTGCCAGCAGCCTGGCCTCGAGCTCCTACAATGAGCAGTTCTTC
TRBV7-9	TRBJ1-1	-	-	CASSSYTEAFF	TGTGCCAGCAGCTCGTACACTGAAGCTTTCTTT
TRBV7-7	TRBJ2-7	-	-	CASSPGLGSYEQYF	TGTGCTAGCAGCCCCGGACTGGGATCCTACGAGCAGTACTTC
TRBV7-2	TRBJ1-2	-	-	CASSLNLIYGYTF	TGTGCCAGCAGCTTAAATCTGATATATGGCTACACCTTC
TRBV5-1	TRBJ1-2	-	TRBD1	CASSPTGWVGYTF	TGCGCCAGCAGCCCGACAGGGTGGGTTGGCTACACCTTC
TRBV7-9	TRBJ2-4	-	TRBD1	CASSTGTGTLQYF	TGTGCCAGCAGCACCGGGACAGGGACCCTTCAGTACTTC
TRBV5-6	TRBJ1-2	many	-	CASNPRGDYGYTF	TGTGCCAGCAACCCGAGAGGGGACTATGGCTACACCTTC
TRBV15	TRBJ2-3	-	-	CATSRMDTQYF	TGTGCCACCAGTCGCATGGATACGCAGTATTTT
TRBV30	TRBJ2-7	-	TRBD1	CAWSVDREVDEQYF	TGTGCCTGGAGTGTGGACAGGGAAGTTGATGAGCAGTACTTC
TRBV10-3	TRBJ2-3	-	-	CAITEGESTDTQYF	TGTGCCATCACCGAGGGGGAATCCACAGATACGCAGTATTTT
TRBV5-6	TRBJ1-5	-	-	CASSFGAGGQPQHF	TGTGCCAGCAGCTTCGGGGCAGGCGGACAGCCCCAGCATTTT
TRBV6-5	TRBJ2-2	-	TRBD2	CASSGLAANTGELFF	TGTGCCAGCAGCGGACTAGCGGCGAACACCGGGGAGCTGTTTTTT